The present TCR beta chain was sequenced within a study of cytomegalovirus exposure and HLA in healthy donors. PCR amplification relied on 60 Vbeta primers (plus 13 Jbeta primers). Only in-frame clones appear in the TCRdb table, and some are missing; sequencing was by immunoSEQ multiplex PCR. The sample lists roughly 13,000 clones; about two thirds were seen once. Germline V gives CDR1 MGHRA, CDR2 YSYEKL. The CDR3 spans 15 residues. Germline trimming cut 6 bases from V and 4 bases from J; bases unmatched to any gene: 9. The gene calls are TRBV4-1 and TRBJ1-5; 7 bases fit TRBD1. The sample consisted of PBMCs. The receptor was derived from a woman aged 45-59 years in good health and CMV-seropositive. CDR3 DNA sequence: TGCGCCAGCAGTCACTACAGGGGACCGAATCAGCCCCAGCATTTT. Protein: CASSHYRGPNQPQHF.